Included here is one T cell receptor beta chain sequence, with context. This CDR3 is 16 amino acids long. CDR1 is SGHDT, CDR2 YYEEEE, per germline. J lost 8 bases, V lost 3 bases, and 10 bases had no gene match. This specimen belongs to a study of cytomegalovirus exposure and HLA in healthy donors. The PCR made use of 60 Vbeta and 13 Jbeta primers. The data were produced by immunoSEQ multiplex PCR, yet TCRdb's version contains in-frame clones alone and is incomplete. The sample lists 150,000 to 200,000 clones, approximately 80% seen once, with roughly 6.3% in the top ten. Material for sequencing was PBMCs. The chain links TRBV5-6 to TRBJ1-6; 8 bases line up with TRBD1. This receptor was identified in a male donor in good health and CMV-seropositive. The CDR3 loop is CASSSSGRGLDSPLHF. CDR3 DNA: TGTGCCAGCAGCTCGTCGGGCAGGGGGCTGGATTCACCCCTCCACTTT.